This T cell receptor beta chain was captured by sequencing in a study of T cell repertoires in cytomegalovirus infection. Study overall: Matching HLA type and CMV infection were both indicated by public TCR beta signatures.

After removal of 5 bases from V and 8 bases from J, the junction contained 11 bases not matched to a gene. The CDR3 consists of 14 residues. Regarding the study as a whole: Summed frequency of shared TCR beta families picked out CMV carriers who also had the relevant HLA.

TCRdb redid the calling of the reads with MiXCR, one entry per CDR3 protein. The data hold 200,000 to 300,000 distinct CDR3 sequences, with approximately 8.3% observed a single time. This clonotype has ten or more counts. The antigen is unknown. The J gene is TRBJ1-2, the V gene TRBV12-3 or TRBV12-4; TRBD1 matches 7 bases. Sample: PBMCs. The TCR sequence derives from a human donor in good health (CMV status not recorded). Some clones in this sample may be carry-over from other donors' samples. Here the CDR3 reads CASSMDRMARGYTF. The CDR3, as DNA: TGTGCCAGCAGTATGGACAGGATGGCAAGGGGCTACACCTTC.